The rows below give T cell receptor beta chains drawn from one sample of a study of breast tumors, draining lymph nodes, adjacent tissues. TCRdb recomputed calls from the multiplex PCR reads with MiXCR, one row per CDR3 protein. This repertoire shows about 22,000 distinct CDR3 sequences, about 60% found once; its top ten account for more than 13%. Sample: breast tumor tissue. The receptors derive from a female donor with breast cancer. Some clones in this sample may be carry-over from other donors' samples. CDR3s include the opening cysteine and the closing phenylalanine or tryptophan. D genes are given only for firm matches. A clone size is listed for some rows: how often the clone was seen (once, few, many), or a class if it is expanded.

J: TRBJ2-5; size: many; length: 17; V: TRBV10-3; D: TRBD2; DNA: TGTGCCATCAGCGCCGGACTAGCGGGGGGAGCACAAGAGACCCAGTACTTC; CDR3: CAISAGLAGGAQETQYF
J: TRBJ1-5; size: many; length: 21; V: TRBV5-5; D: TRBD1; DNA: TGTGCCAGCAGCTTGTCGCCTACCTCCGGGACAGGGACTTATAGCAATCAGCCCCAGCATTTT; CDR3: CASSLSPTSGTGTYSNQPQHF
J: TRBJ2-3; size: many; length: 13; V: TRBV7-2; D: -; DNA: TGTGCCAGCAGCTTAGCACGGCCAGATACGCAGTATTTT; CDR3: CASSLARPDTQYF
J: TRBJ1-1; size: -; length: 15; V: TRBV25-1; D: -; DNA: TGTGCCAGCAGTGGTCGTCCGGGGATGAACACTGAAGCTTTCTTT; CDR3: CASSGRPGMNTEAFF
J: TRBJ1-2; size: many; length: 16; V: TRBV6-2/TRBV6-3; D: -; DNA: TGTGCCAGCAGTTACCGAGGGCAGGGCAAGCTGCTGGGCTACACCTTC; CDR3: CASSYRGQGKLLGYTF
J: TRBJ1-4; size: -; length: 16; V: TRBV2; D: -; DNA: TGTGCCAGCATTAGAAGCTCAGAGTTGGGGGCTGAAAAACTGTTTTTT; CDR3: CASIRSSELGAEKLFF
J: TRBJ1-5; size: -; length: 12; V: TRBV12-3/TRBV12-4; D: -; DNA: TGTGCCAGCAGTCTCCATTATCAGCCCCAGCATTTT; CDR3: CASSLHYQPQHF
J: TRBJ2-1; size: -; length: 14; V: TRBV15; D: -; DNA: TGTGCCACCAGCAGAACGAGGGACGGCAATGAGCAGTTCTTC; CDR3: CATSRTRDGNEQFF
J: TRBJ2-5; size: -; length: 12; V: TRBV6-6; D: -; DNA: TGTGCCAGCATCCCGGGGTCGGAGACCCAGTACTTC; CDR3: CASIPGSETQYF
J: TRBJ1-1; size: -; length: 12; V: TRBV28; D: -; DNA: TGTGCCAGCAGAGTAGTGAACACTGAAGCTTTCTTT; CDR3: CASRVVNTEAFF
J: TRBJ2-5; size: -; length: 13; V: TRBV7-2; D: -; DNA: TGTGCCAGCAGTCCACAGGGAAGGGAGACCCAGTACTTC; CDR3: CASSPQGRETQYF
J: TRBJ1-2; size: once; length: 16; V: TRBV6-1; D: -; DNA: TGTGTCAGCAGTCAAGATACAGGGTACCGCGCCTACGGCTACACCTTC; CDR3: CVSSQDTGYRAYGYTF
J: TRBJ2-5; size: -; length: 12; V: TRBV20-1; D: -; DNA: TGCAGTGCTAGCGTCCAGCAAGAGACCCAGTACTTC; CDR3: CSASVQQETQYF
J: TRBJ2-3; size: medium-sized; length: 15; V: TRBV13; D: -; DNA: TGTGCCAGCAGCTTAGGGTTAGAAGATAAAGATACGCAGTATTTT; CDR3: CASSLGLEDKDTQYF
J: TRBJ2-5; size: many; length: 13; V: TRBV6-5; D: -; DNA: TGTGCCAGCACCCCGGACAGTTTTGGGACCCAGTACTTC; CDR3: CASTPDSFGTQYF
J: TRBJ1-2; size: -; length: 11; V: TRBV20-1; D: -; DNA: TGCAGTGCTCGAACCGACAGGGGCTACACCTTC; CDR3: CSARTDRGYTF
J: TRBJ1-1; size: -; length: 13; V: TRBV25-1; D: -; DNA: TGTGCCAGCAGTGAATGGCAGACCGCTGAAGCTTTCTTT; CDR3: CASSEWQTAEAFF
J: TRBJ2-7; size: medium-sized; length: 15; V: TRBV12-3/TRBV12-4; D: TRBD2; DNA: TGTGCCAGCAGTTCCTTGACTAGCGGCAGAAGCGAGCAGTACTTC; CDR3: CASSSLTSGRSEQYF
J: TRBJ1-5; size: -; length: 15; V: TRBV5-5; D: -; DNA: TGTGCCAGCAGCTTGGGGACTACAGGCAATCGGCCCCAGCATTTT; CDR3: CASSLGTTGNRPQHF
J: TRBJ1-6; size: -; length: 14; V: TRBV7-9; D: TRBD1; DNA: TGTGCCAGCAGCGGGACAGGGGTTAATTCACCCCTCCACTTT; CDR3: CASSGTGVNSPLHF
J: TRBJ1-5; size: once; length: 14; V: TRBV7-2; D: -; DNA: TGTGCCAGCAGCCGAAACCGCGGAGATCAGCCCCAGCATTTT; CDR3: CASSRNRGDQPQHF
J: TRBJ2-7; size: -; length: 13; V: TRBV2; D: TRBD1; DNA: TGTGCCAGCGTGAGAGACAGGGGCTACGAGCAGTACTTC; CDR3: CASVRDRGYEQYF
J: TRBJ2-7; size: -; length: 15; V: TRBV7-9; D: TRBD2; DNA: TGTGCCAGCAGCTTATGGCCAGCGGGAGGTAACGAGCAGTACTTC; CDR3: CASSLWPAGGNEQYF
J: TRBJ1-2; size: -; length: 12; V: TRBV20-1; D: -; DNA: TGCAGTGCTCCGGAAGACAGTGAGGGCTACACCTTC; CDR3: CSAPEDSEGYTF
J: TRBJ2-3; size: -; length: 16; V: TRBV7-9; D: TRBD2; DNA: TGTGCCAGCAGGCTGACTAGCGGGGGGAGCACAGATACGCAGTATTTT; CDR3: CASRLTSGGSTDTQYF
J: TRBJ1-3; size: once; length: 14; V: TRBV19; D: -; DNA: TGTGCCAGTAGCGGGGCTAACTCTGGAAACACCATATATTTT; CDR3: CASSGANSGNTIYF
J: TRBJ1-2; size: -; length: 13; V: TRBV7-2; D: -; DNA: TGTGCCAGCAACAGACTGGATAACTATGGCTACACCTTC; CDR3: CASNRLDNYGYTF
J: TRBJ1-2; size: medium-sized; length: 14; V: TRBV24-1; D: -; DNA: TGTGCCACCTTAGAACACGACTCTAACTATGGCTACACCTTC; CDR3: CATLEHDSNYGYTF
J: TRBJ1-6; size: -; length: 13; V: TRBV2; D: -; DNA: TGTGCCAGCAGTCAAGACAGTAATTCACCCCTCCACTTT; CDR3: CASSQDSNSPLHF
J: TRBJ1-2; size: -; length: 13; V: TRBV5-6; D: TRBD1; DNA: TGTGCCACAAATCCGACAGGGGCCTGCGGCTACACCTTC; CDR3: CATNPTGACGYTF
J: TRBJ2-5; size: many; length: 15; V: TRBV5-5; D: -; DNA: TGTGCCAGCAGCGCCTGGCAGGGGCGAGGAGAGACCCAGTACTTC; CDR3: CASSAWQGRGETQYF
J: TRBJ2-3; size: medium-sized; length: 15; V: TRBV7-9; D: -; DNA: TGTGCCAGCAGCTTAGTTGGACAAGGGACAGATACGCAGTATTTT; CDR3: CASSLVGQGTDTQYF
J: TRBJ2-3; size: -; length: 14; V: TRBV5-1; D: -; DNA: TGCGCCAGCAGCTTGGCCGGACCCTTGGATACGCAGTATTTT; CDR3: CASSLAGPLDTQYF
J: TRBJ1-5; size: -; length: 14; V: TRBV2; D: -; DNA: TGTGCCAGCACCCAACGGGAGGGGGAACAGCCCCAGCATTTT; CDR3: CASTQREGEQPQHF
J: TRBJ2-3; size: -; length: 17; V: TRBV20-1; D: TRBD2; DNA: TGCAGTGCTAGAGTCCCCAGGACTAGCGGGAATTCAGATACGCAGTATTTT; CDR3: CSARVPRTSGNSDTQYF
J: TRBJ1-3; size: once; length: 14; V: TRBV7-9; D: -; DNA: TGTGCCAGCAGCTTAGAGTCGGGGACAAACACCATATATTTT; CDR3: CASSLESGTNTIYF
J: TRBJ2-7; size: once; length: 15; V: TRBV7-2; D: -; DNA: TGTGCCAGCAGCTTAGGGTGGACAGTCTCCTACGAGCAGTACTTC; CDR3: CASSLGWTVSYEQYF
J: TRBJ1-3; size: -; length: 11; V: TRBV20-1; D: -; DNA: TGCAGTGCTAGAGCCCAGTACACCATATATTTT; CDR3: CSARAQYTIYF
J: TRBJ2-6; size: medium-sized; length: 14; V: TRBV6-1; D: -; DNA: TGTGCCAGCAGCGGACTATCTGGGGCCAACGTCCTGACTTTC; CDR3: CASSGLSGANVLTF
J: TRBJ2-3; size: many; length: 17; V: TRBV30; D: TRBD2; DNA: TGTGCCTGGAGTATTGGGACTAGCGGGAGGGCATCAGATACGCAGTATTTT; CDR3: CAWSIGTSGRASDTQYF
J: TRBJ1-1; size: many; length: 12; V: TRBV19; D: -; DNA: TGTGCCAGTCGTTGGGGGGGACGTGAAGCTTTCTTT; CDR3: CASRWGGREAFF
J: TRBJ1-2; size: -; length: 11; V: TRBV20-1; D: -; DNA: TGCAGTGCTAGCCTTAGCGGGGGCTACACCTTC; CDR3: CSASLSGGYTF
J: TRBJ1-1; size: -; length: 14; V: TRBV6-2/TRBV6-3; D: -; DNA: TGTGCCAGCAGTGAAAACGGGAGATACACTGAAGCTTTCTTT; CDR3: CASSENGRYTEAFF
J: TRBJ2-1; size: -; length: 15; V: TRBV9; D: -; DNA: TGTGCCAGCAGCGCCGGGGAATACTCCTACAATGAGCAGTTCTTC; CDR3: CASSAGEYSYNEQFF
J: TRBJ1-2; size: -; length: 15; V: TRBV12-3/TRBV12-4; D: -; DNA: TGTGCCAGCAGTCGTCTGGACCGCGGGGGGGATGGCTACACCTTC; CDR3: CASSRLDRGGDGYTF